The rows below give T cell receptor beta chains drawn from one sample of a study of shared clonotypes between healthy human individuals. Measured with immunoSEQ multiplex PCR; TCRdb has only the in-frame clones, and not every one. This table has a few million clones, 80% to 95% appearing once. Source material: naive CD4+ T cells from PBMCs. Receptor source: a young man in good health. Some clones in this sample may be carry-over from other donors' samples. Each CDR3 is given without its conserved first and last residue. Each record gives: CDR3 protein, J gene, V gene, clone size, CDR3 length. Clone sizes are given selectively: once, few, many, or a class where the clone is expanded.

CDR3aa: SVESGRESEAF
j_gene: TRBJ1-1
v_gene: TRBV29-1
abundance: few
len: 11

CDR3aa: ASRSDGFYGYT
j_gene: TRBJ1-2
v_gene: TRBV5-4
abundance: .
len: 11

CDR3aa: ASNRDHYNEQF
j_gene: TRBJ2-1
v_gene: TRBV10-2
abundance: .
len: 11

CDR3aa: ASSLTRTSGRVEQF
j_gene: TRBJ2-1
v_gene: TRBV28
abundance: .
len: 14

CDR3aa: ASTATRDEQF
j_gene: TRBJ2-1
v_gene: TRBV5-1
abundance: .
len: 10

CDR3aa: ASSLDTGTSTNPSYEQY
j_gene: TRBJ2-7
v_gene: TRBV11-2
abundance: .
len: 17

CDR3aa: ASSSGWDVGSETQY
j_gene: TRBJ2-5
v_gene: TRBV6-5
abundance: .
len: 14

CDR3aa: ASSKKDQNQPQH
j_gene: TRBJ1-5
v_gene: TRBV21-1
abundance: .
len: 12

CDR3aa: ASSIANRGLEGYT
j_gene: TRBJ1-2
v_gene: TRBV19
abundance: few
len: 13

CDR3aa: ASSLQGPTPETQY
j_gene: TRBJ2-5
v_gene: TRBV5-1
abundance: .
len: 13

CDR3aa: ASSFPRGLLGQETQY
j_gene: TRBJ2-5
v_gene: TRBV5-1
abundance: once
len: 15

CDR3aa: ASSQGGTEAF
j_gene: TRBJ1-1
v_gene: TRBV5-1
abundance: .
len: 10

CDR3aa: ASSDRLEFTEAF
j_gene: TRBJ1-1
v_gene: TRBV6-1
abundance: .
len: 12

CDR3aa: ASSSSSSYNEQF
j_gene: TRBJ2-1
v_gene: TRBV11-3
abundance: .
len: 12

CDR3aa: ASRARRNTIY
j_gene: TRBJ1-3
v_gene: TRBV28
abundance: .
len: 10

CDR3aa: ASSPGLPNTEAF
j_gene: TRBJ1-1
v_gene: TRBV11-3
abundance: .
len: 12

CDR3aa: ASTRDRTYNEQF
j_gene: TRBJ2-1
v_gene: TRBV5-1
abundance: .
len: 12

CDR3aa: ASSHGSGSGEQF
j_gene: TRBJ2-1
v_gene: TRBV5-1
abundance: .
len: 12

CDR3aa: ASSLMPLGQGEGQY
j_gene: TRBJ2-7
v_gene: TRBV7-3
abundance: once
len: 14

CDR3aa: ASSPQGGTDTQY
j_gene: TRBJ2-3
v_gene: TRBV7-2
abundance: .
len: 12

CDR3aa: ASGGRITDTQY
j_gene: TRBJ2-3
v_gene: TRBV2
abundance: .
len: 11

CDR3aa: ATNKAGGPTEQY
j_gene: TRBJ2-7
v_gene: TRBV10-2
abundance: .
len: 12

CDR3aa: ASSPLGTTTDTQY
j_gene: TRBJ2-3
v_gene: TRBV18
abundance: .
len: 13

CDR3aa: ASSYSRKAETQY
j_gene: TRBJ2-5
v_gene: TRBV6-5
abundance: .
len: 12

CDR3aa: ASSLETPVSGNTIY
j_gene: TRBJ1-3
v_gene: TRBV5-1
abundance: once
len: 14

CDR3aa: ASSQDLGLAGVNEQF
j_gene: TRBJ2-1
v_gene: TRBV4-3
abundance: once
len: 15

CDR3aa: ATWAHPNTEAF
j_gene: TRBJ1-1
v_gene: TRBV28
abundance: .
len: 11

CDR3aa: ASSLQISTSGTHPDTQY
j_gene: TRBJ2-3
v_gene: TRBV7-2
abundance: .
len: 17

CDR3aa: ASSLAGRTAYEQY
j_gene: TRBJ2-7
v_gene: TRBV13
abundance: .
len: 13

CDR3aa: ASSLRRYRDRVYGYT
j_gene: TRBJ1-2
v_gene: TRBV28
abundance: .
len: 15

CDR3aa: ATTQGQGKETQY
j_gene: TRBJ2-5
v_gene: TRBV28
abundance: .
len: 12

CDR3aa: ASSSIAGGDNEQF
j_gene: TRBJ2-1
v_gene: TRBV5-1
abundance: .
len: 13

CDR3aa: ATSRDIFNHLAETQY
j_gene: TRBJ2-5
v_gene: TRBV15
abundance: .
len: 15

CDR3aa: ASSLEPGSSYEQY
j_gene: TRBJ2-7
v_gene: TRBV5-1
abundance: .
len: 13

CDR3aa: ASSEALRGRGTNEKLF
j_gene: TRBJ1-4
v_gene: TRBV6-1
abundance: .
len: 16

CDR3aa: ASSPGGTQY
j_gene: TRBJ2-5
v_gene: TRBV18
abundance: .
len: 9

CDR3aa: ASSVGGRAGETQY
j_gene: TRBJ2-5
v_gene: TRBV9
abundance: .
len: 13

CDR3aa: ASSLRGTDTQY
j_gene: TRBJ2-3
v_gene: TRBV28
abundance: .
len: 11

CDR3aa: ASSIQGKLYEQY
j_gene: TRBJ2-7
v_gene: TRBV6-5
abundance: .
len: 12

CDR3aa: AWSDAFYGQENTEAF
j_gene: TRBJ1-1
v_gene: TRBV30
abundance: .
len: 15

CDR3aa: ASSLTSGTIYNEQF
j_gene: TRBJ2-1
v_gene: TRBV5-1
abundance: .
len: 14

CDR3aa: ASSLSGPATPTEAF
j_gene: TRBJ1-1
v_gene: TRBV18
abundance: .
len: 14

CDR3aa: ASSHEGGFSDTMFYT
j_gene: TRBJ1-2
v_gene: TRBV5-1
abundance: .
len: 15

CDR3aa: ASSLRPGNEQF
j_gene: TRBJ2-1
v_gene: TRBV7-9
abundance: few
len: 11

CDR3aa: ASSPLGTHTQY
j_gene: TRBJ2-3
v_gene: TRBV9
abundance: .
len: 11

CDR3aa: ASSQITGGKTQY
j_gene: TRBJ2-5
v_gene: TRBV5-1
abundance: .
len: 12

CDR3aa: ASSGSGSLYEQY
j_gene: TRBJ2-7
v_gene: TRBV6-1
abundance: .
len: 12

CDR3aa: ASSIRAMNTEAF
j_gene: TRBJ1-1
v_gene: TRBV19
abundance: .
len: 12

CDR3aa: AWSRGRGGTEAF
j_gene: TRBJ1-1
v_gene: TRBV30
abundance: .
len: 12

CDR3aa: ASSLATGGSYEQY
j_gene: TRBJ2-7
v_gene: TRBV7-9
abundance: .
len: 13

CDR3aa: ASSGGLAAFRNTGELF
j_gene: TRBJ2-2
v_gene: TRBV5-4
abundance: .
len: 16

CDR3aa: ASSYSLGELNYGYT
j_gene: TRBJ1-2
v_gene: TRBV6-5
abundance: .
len: 14

CDR3aa: ASSPQETGGNEQF
j_gene: TRBJ2-1
v_gene: TRBV5-1
abundance: .
len: 13

CDR3aa: ASSLYSLNRDAF
j_gene: TRBJ1-1
v_gene: TRBV5-1
abundance: .
len: 12